These 24 T cell receptor beta chains originate from one sample sequenced in a study of T cell responses to AZD1222 COVID-19 vaccine. The repertoire was sequenced with immunoSEQ multiplex PCR; TCRdb's copy has only in-frame clones and lacks some. The table lists 100,000 to 150,000 clones, approximately 88% of them singletons, with around 1.5% in the top ten. The sequencing here drew on peripheral blood, taken on day 0 of AZD1222 vaccination. The receptors originated from an adult in good health.

The rearrangement uses TRBV10-3 and TRBJ2-5; possible D gene TRBD1, 6 bases. The V gene's germline CDR1 is ENHRY and CDR2 SYGVKD. The CDR3 sequence is 17 residues long. Trimming stripped 0 bases from V and 1 base from J, with 15 bases between. CDR3 coding DNA: TGTGCCATCAGTGAGTCGACAGGCAAGGTCCCCCAAGAGACCCAGTACTTC. This sequence encodes CAISESTGKVPQETQYF.

This clone was picked up a small number of times. V usage is TRBV3-1 (or the pseudogene TRBV3-2) and J usage is TRBJ2-5; no reliable D call. The CDR3 contains 13 residues. In germline, CDR1 is LGHDT, CDR2 YNNKEL (reference sequence). V was trimmed by 0 bases and J by 4 bases, leaving 6 bases between them. The CDR3 DNA is TGTGCCAGCAGCCAAGACCGCGCAGAGACCCAGTACTTC. It yields the protein CASSQDRAETQYF.

This chain connects TRBV27 to TRBJ2-1; TRBD1 might be the D (7 bases). CDR1 and CDR2 from the germline V gene are MNHEY and SMNVEV (reference sequence). V dropped 0 bases and J dropped 5 bases, with 11 bases sitting between them. This CDR3 region has 15 residues. Here the CDR3 DNA reads TGTGCCAGCAGTTTATCCAGGGGGGCCAACAATGAGCAGTTCTTC. Translating it yields CASSLSRGANNEQFF.

This clone has a single count. The chain links TRBV24-1 to TRBJ2-2; 7 nucleotides line up with TRBD1. The CDR3 has 15 amino acids. With 7 bases clipped from V and 1 base from J, the junction kept 5 bases outside the gene matches. Per germline, CDR1 KGHDR and CDR2 SFDVKD. The CDR3 DNA is TGTGCCACCAGCAGGGGGACAAGGAACACCGGGGAGCTGTTTTTT. This sequence encodes CATSRGTRNTGELFF.

V usage is TRBV4-1 and J usage is TRBJ2-1; maybe TRBD2 (6 bases). CDR1 and CDR2 (germline): MGHRA, YSYEKL. The CDR3 extends over 15 amino acids. V was cut by 0 bases and J by 8 bases, with 14 bases left in between. CDR3 sequence (DNA): TGCGCCAGCAGCCAAGATCCGGGAAGGGAGGATGAGCAGTTCTTC. Translating gives CASSQDPGREDEQFF.

This chain links TRBV6-4 with TRBJ2-7; possibly TRBD1 for D (6 bases). Germline V gene lookup returns CDR1 MRHNA and CDR2 SNTAGT. The CDR3 extends over 19 amino acids. V shed 8 bases and J shed 0 bases, with 29 bases lying between them. This CDR3 reads CASYPQGTVEPLFSYEQYF. The CDR3 DNA reads TGTGCCAGCTACCCGCAGGGGACCGTTGAACCCCTGTTCTCCTACGAGCAGTACTTC.

The V and J genes are TRBV7-2 and TRBJ2-1; no clear D. V dropped 3 bases and J dropped 4 bases, with 13 bases sitting between them. Germline lookup yields CDR1 SGHTA and CDR2 FQGNSA. The CDR3 has 15 amino acids. The CDR3 DNA sequence: TGTGCCAGCAGCTTTTTTAGAGGCCAATACAATGAGCAGTTCTTC. It yields the protein CASSFFRGQYNEQFF.

J is TRBJ1-6 and V is TRBV5-4; possibly TRBD1 for D (6 bases). This CDR3 is built from 14 residues. From germline, CDR1 is SGHNT and CDR2 YYREEE (reference sequence). Trimming removed 5 bases at V and 9 bases at J, with 15 bases between. The CDR3 DNA follows: TGTGCCAGCAGTTCAGCACTCAGGGGTTCACCCCTCCACTTT. It is translated as CASSSALRGSPLHF.

The J gene is TRBJ2-7, the V gene TRBV11-3; 8 bases align to TRBD1. The trim removed 4 bases at V and 7 bases at J, leaving 15 bases unmatched. The CDR3 consists of 16 residues. Germline V gene data show CDR1 as SGHNT and CDR2 as YENEEA. The CDR3 DNA is TGTGCCAGCAGCTCACAGATGGGGCAGGGGGCGAAAGAGCAGTACTTC. This codes for CASSSQMGQGAKEQYF.

This clone was detected once. The chain recombines TRBV9 with TRBJ2-3; 9 nucleotides line up with TRBD2. Trimming cost V 2 bases and J 3 bases; bases outside gene matches: 7. Germline loops: CDR1 SGDLS, CDR2 YYNGEE. The CDR3 runs to 16 residues. The CDR3 protein is CASSVGSGSGTDTQYF. Written as DNA, the CDR3 is TGTGCCAGCAGCGTCGGTAGCGGGAGTGGAACAGATACGCAGTATTTT.

This chain links TRBV6-5 with TRBJ2-1; 8 positions agree with TRBD1. The germline V gene encodes CDR1 MNHEY and CDR2 SVGAGI. The trim removed 2 bases at V and 7 bases at J, leaving 10 bases unmatched. This CDR3 spans 16 amino acids. This CDR3 reads CASSYPRQGKGNEQFF. CDR3 bases: TGTGCCAGCAGTTACCCGCGACAGGGGAAAGGGAATGAGCAGTTCTTC.

The chain employs TRBV15 and TRBJ1-4; D gene uncertain. Germline CDR1 reads LNHNV; CDR2 reads YYDKDF (reference sequence). The CDR3 covers 16 residues. V lost 0 bases and J lost 4, with 12 bases in between. The CDR3 bases are TGTGCCACCAGCAGAGACCGCGGGCTAGGTAATGAAAAACTGTTTTTT. It specifies CATSRDRGLGNEKLFF. Full variable domain (outside the CDR3, taken from reference TRBV15 and TRBJ1-4): DAMVIQNPRYQVTQFGKPVTLSCSQTLNHNVMYWYQQKSSQAPKLLFHYYDKDFNNEADTPDNFQSRRPNTSFCFLDIRSPGLGDTAMYLCATSRDRGLGNEKLFFGSGTQLSVL.

The chain joins TRBV18 to TRBJ2-1; TRBD2 aligns across 9 bases. CDR3 size: 16 residues. CDR1 is KGHSH and CDR2 is LQKENI in the germline V gene. Losses at the gene ends were 4 bases for V and 6 bases for J; bases not matched to a gene: 10. The DNA of the CDR3 is TGTGCCAGCTCACGGACGACTAGCGGAAGAGTCAATGAGCAGTTCTTC. Translated: CASSRTTSGRVNEQFF.

The chain recombines TRBV27 with TRBJ2-5, with D possibly called TRBD1 or TRBD2 (6 bases each). The CDR3 extends over 16 amino acids. Germline CDR1 is MNHEY and CDR2 is SMNVEV (reference sequence). The V and J ends lost 6 bases and 5 bases respectively, with 22 bases between them. CDR3 loop: CASSPIGGGIGETQYF. The CDR3 DNA sequence: TGTGCCAGCAGCCCAATCGGAGGGGGTATTGGGGAGACCCAGTACTTC.

The genes are TRBV27 and TRBJ1-1; maybe TRBD1 (6 bases). V was cut by 5 bases and J by 1 base, with 11 bases left in between. CDR3 length: 14 residues. From germline, CDR1 is MNHEY and CDR2 SMNVEV (reference sequence). Here the CDR3 DNA reads TGTGCCAGCAGTCTGCGGACAGCGAACACTGAAGCTTTCTTT. Its protein product is CASSLRTANTEAFF.

The chain combines TRBV7-2 with TRBJ2-7; possibly TRBD1 or TRBD2 for D (5 bases each). The germline gives CDR1 SGHTA, CDR2 FQGNSA. The CDR3 runs to 18 residues. Trimming cost V 2 bases and J 4 bases, with 24 bases left between them. The CDR3 nucleotides read TGTGCCAGCAGCTTACGGGACGCTACTAACTCGGGGTTATACGAGCAGTACTTC. It yields the protein CASSLRDATNSGLYEQYF.

The V call is TRBV4-1, the J call TRBJ2-1, with 9 bases aligning to TRBD2. V lost 1 base to trimming and J lost 2 bases; unmatched junction nucleotides: 3. The length of the CDR3 is 16 residues. Germline V gives CDR1 MGHRA, CDR2 YSYEKL. The CDR3 DNA reads as TGCGCCAGCAGCCAAGGAGGCGGGAGGGCCTACAATGAGCAGTTCTTC. Protein: CASSQGGGRAYNEQFF.

This chain connects TRBV2 to TRBJ1-4; no definite D call. The germline V and J ends were trimmed by 6 bases and 6 bases, with 5 bases remaining between them. The V gene's germline CDR1 is SNHLY and CDR2 FYNNEI. This CDR3 comprises 11 residues. The CDR3 nucleotides are TGTGCCAGCAGGAGCTATGAAAAACTGTTTTTT. Translated, it gives CASRSYEKLFF.

This chain links TRBV9 with TRBJ1-2, with D uncertain. V was shortened by 4 bases and J by 0 bases, with 13 bases between the two germline ends. The CDR3 loop spans 15 amino acids. The germline gives CDR1 SGDLS, CDR2 YYNGEE. CDR3 region: CASSSGQAANYGYTF. The DNA of the CDR3 is TGTGCCAGCAGCTCTGGGCAGGCAGCTAACTATGGCTACACCTTC.

The chain combines TRBV19 with TRBJ2-7, with D uncertain. The V end was cut by 6 bases, the J end by 0 bases, with 12 bases between. This CDR3 region has 14 residues. The germline gives CDR1 LNHDA, CDR2 SQIVND (reference sequence). The CDR3 here is CASSIIVNSYEQYF. The CDR3 nucleotides are TGTGCCAGTAGCATAATCGTTAACTCCTACGAGCAGTACTTC.

This clone was recorded once. V usage is TRBV7-8 and J usage is TRBJ2-7; D not resolved. This CDR3 is built from 14 residues. V lost 2 bases and J 2 bases, leaving 10 bases between the germline ends. CDR1 and CDR2 from the germline V gene are SGHVS and FQNEAQ. CDR3 region: CASSLYRKAYEQYF. For the CDR3, the DNA is TGTGCCAGCAGCTTATATAGGAAGGCCTACGAGCAGTACTTC.

The chain employs TRBV12-3 or TRBV12-4 and TRBJ1-1; D call uncertain. The V end was cut by 3 bases, the J end by 6 bases, with 8 bases between. The CDR3 length is 12 residues. The CDR3 sequence: CASSFVVSEAFF. Here the CDR3 DNA reads TGTGCCAGCAGTTTTGTGGTCTCTGAAGCTTTCTTT.

CDR3 in amino acids: CASRTTGTLSYNEQFF. DNA of the CDR3: TGTGCCAGCAGAACGACCGGGACTCTCTCCTACAATGAGCAGTTCTTC. The V gene is TRBV19, the J gene TRBJ2-1; weak D call: TRBD2 (6 bases). Germline V gives CDR1 LNHDA, CDR2 SQIVND (reference sequence). The CDR3 has 16 amino acids. V was shortened by 9 bases and J by 0 bases, with 18 bases between the two germline ends.

The chain links TRBV9 to TRBJ2-7; D gene uncertain. Trimming took 3 bases from V and 0 from J, leaving 7 bases between them. The germline V gene has CDR1 SGDLS and CDR2 YYNGEE. This CDR3 is 13 amino acids long. CDR3 sequence reads: CASSGIASYEQYF. CDR3 in DNA: TGTGCCAGCAGCGGCATAGCCTCCTACGAGCAGTACTTC.